One and the same sample provided the 25 T cell receptor beta chains below, sequenced in a study of blood T cells in healthy people across ages. The second PCR ran roughly 7 to 11 cycles with a sample-barcoded 5' primer and J-beta primers. TCRdb independently ran MiXCR on the 5' RACE reads; one entry per CDR3 protein. In the table there are about 800,000 distinct CDR3 sequences, around 25% of which are singletons. The data also belong to a second study, concerning T cells of mothers and their children.

The sample was blood. All receptors come from a boy aged 5-17 years in good health.

The chain uses TRBV7-2 and TRBJ1-1, with D tentatively TRBD1 (6 bases). Trimming took off 3 bases at V and 7 bases at J, with 12 bases between the two ends. The CDR3 covers 13 residues. CDR1 is SGHTA, CDR2 FQGNSA, per germline. In DNA form, the CDR3 reads TGTGCCAGCAGCTTCATGGGGGGCCGTGAAGCTTTCTTT. It translates to CASSFMGGREAFF.

The rearrangement uses TRBV28 and TRBJ2-5; 9 bases are shared with TRBD2. CDR1 is MDHEN and CDR2 is SYDVKM in the germline V gene. The CDR3 has 19 amino acids. V trimming: 2 bases; J trimming: 1 base; junction bases outside the gene matches: 14. The chain's CDR3 is CASSLDRVAGAGTQETQYF. The CDR3 DNA reads as TGTGCCAGCAGTTTAGACCGGGTAGCGGGGGCCGGGACCCAAGAGACCCAGTACTTC. Looking up the rest from reference TRBV28 and TRBJ2-5 gives the full variable domain: DVKVTQSSRYLVKRTGEKVFLECVQDMDHENMFWYRQDPGLGLRLIYFSYDVKMKEKGDIPEGYSVSREKKERFSLILESASTNQTSMYLCASSLDRVAGAGTQETQYFGPGTRLLVL.

V is TRBV5-1 and J is TRBJ2-2; no clear D. The V gene's germline CDR1 is SGHRS and CDR2 YFSETQ. The ends were cut back, 2 bases at V and 5 bases at J, with 10 bases in the middle. The CDR3 has 14 amino acids. CDR3 amino acids: CASSFWTETGELFF. The DNA for the CDR3 is TGCGCCAGCAGCTTCTGGACCGAGACCGGGGAGCTGTTTTTT.

The chain joins TRBV9 to TRBJ2-1; 10 nucleotides line up with TRBD2. Germline trimming cut 0 bases from V and 3 bases from J; bases unmatched to any gene: 18. CDR3 size: 21 residues. The germline gives CDR1 SGDLS, CDR2 YYNGEE. The CDR3 DNA reads as TGTGCCAGCAGCGTAGGAAGTTACGGGACGGACGGACTAGCGGTCTACAATGAGCAGTTCTTC. Translating gives CASSVGSYGTDGLAVYNEQFF.

This clonotype was observed a few times. The chain joins TRBV10-3 to TRBJ1-2; D is uncertain. Between the trimmed V and J ends, which lost 3 bases and 8 bases, there was a span of 7 bases. The CDR3 totals 11 residues. Germline lookup yields CDR1 ENHRY and CDR2 SYGVKD. DNA of the CDR3: TGTGCCATCAGTGAACGAGGAGGCTACACCTTC. It is translated as CAISERGGYTF.

This clonotype was detected a few times. The chain recombines TRBV4-3 with TRBJ2-7, with D possibly TRBD2 on 5 matching bases. Germline values: CDR1 LGHNA, CDR2 YSLEER. CDR3 length equals 15 residues. Trimming stripped 0 bases from V and 3 bases from J, with 12 bases between. This CDR3 is CASSQDGGPVYEQYF. CDR3 DNA sequence: TGCGCCAGCAGCCAAGATGGCGGGCCCGTCTACGAGCAGTACTTC.

This clonotype was seen a few times. One end of the junction varies from germline; a read error may be responsible. The V gene is TRBV7-9, the J gene TRBJ2-7; D is unclear. Looked up from germline, CDR1 is SEHNR and CDR2 is FQNEAQ (reference sequence). The CDR3 is 14 residues long. CDR3 residues: CASSLDANGYGQYF. DNA for the CDR3: TGTGCCAGCAGCCTAGATGCTAATGGGTACGGGCAGTACTTC. Full variable domain (outside the CDR3, taken from reference TRBV7-9 and TRBJ2-7): DTGVSQNPRHKITKRGQNVTFRCDPISEHNRLYWYRQTLGQGPEFLTYFQNEAQLEKSRLLSDRFSAERPKGSFSTLEIQRTEQGDSAMYLCASSLDANGYGQYFGPGTRLTVT.

This rearrangement joins TRBV13 to TRBJ2-3; 10 positions agree with TRBD2. Germline V gene sequence: CDR1 PRHDT, CDR2 FYEKMQ (reference sequence). The CDR3 is 18 residues long. The trim removed 5 bases at V and 3 bases at J, leaving 14 bases unmatched. In DNA, the CDR3 is TGTGCCAGCAGCCTTAGCGGGAGGTTCCAGAAGGAAACAGATACGCAGTATTTT. It translates to CASSLSGRFQKETDTQYF.

The chain carries TRBV11-2 and TRBJ1-3; no reliable D call. CDR1 is SGHAT, CDR2 FQNNGV, per germline. Trimming stripped 3 bases from V and 0 bases from J, with 9 bases between. There are 15 residues in the CDR3. The CDR3 region has the DNA TGTGCCAGCAGCTTGGACGGGGTCTCTGGAAACACCATATATTTT. Translated, it gives CASSLDGVSGNTIYF.

This clonotype showed up just a few times. The chain recombines TRBV29-1 with TRBJ2-2; unclear D gene. The germline gives CDR1 SQVTM, CDR2 ANQGSEA. This CDR3 has 14 residues. The V gene lost 4 bases and the J gene lost 1 base, with 10 bases spanning the gap. CDR3 sequence: CSVARNLNTGELFF. CDR3 bases: TGCAGCGTTGCTCGAAATCTGAACACCGGGGAGCTGTTTTTT.

This clonotype has just a few counts. The chain carries TRBV11-2 and TRBJ2-6, with 7 bases fitting TRBD1. The junction had 6 bases not matched to a gene; V was cut back by 5 bases and J by 2 bases. CDR1 SGHAT and CDR2 FQNNGV come from the germline V gene. This CDR3 is built from 16 residues. As DNA, the CDR3 is TGTGCCAGCAGCCAGACAGGGATTGCTGGGGCCAACGTCCTGACTTTC. Its translation is CASSQTGIAGANVLTF.

The rearrangement joins TRBV7-9 to TRBJ1-2; D gene unclear. This CDR3 region has 13 residues. Germline CDR1 and CDR2: SEHNR and FQNEAQ (reference sequence). V lost 4 bases to trimming and J lost 1 base, with 7 bases between them. The CDR3 coding sequence is TGTGCCAGCAGCTCGATCCTTAACTATGGCTACACCTTC. Translated: CASSSILNYGYTF. The whole variable domain, remainder taken from reference TRBV7-9 and TRBJ1-2, is DTGVSQNPRHKITKRGQNVTFRCDPISEHNRLYWYRQTLGQGPEFLTYFQNEAQLEKSRLLSDRFSAERPKGSFSTLEIQRTEQGDSAMYLCASSSILNYGYTFGSGTRLTVV.

This clonotype was recorded a few times. This chain joins TRBV7-2 and TRBJ2-1, with TRBD2 identical over 10 bases. CDR1 and CDR2 (germline): SGHTA, FQGNSA. CDR3 length: 22 residues. J lost 7 bases, V lost 0 bases, and 24 bases had no gene match. The CDR3 DNA is TGTGCCAGCAGCTTAGCCCCTCGGGGGACAAGCGGGACTAGCGAGGTCCTGAATGAGCAGTTCTTC. Protein sequence: CASSLAPRGTSGTSEVLNEQFF.

The table lists this clonotype with a few counts. The chain has TRBV5-1 and TRBJ1-2, with D hard to call. The ends were cut back, 1 base at V and 3 bases at J, with 10 bases in the middle. CDR3 size: 14 residues. Germline V CDR1 and CDR2: SGHRS, YFSETQ. CDR3 sequence (DNA): TGCGCCAGCAGCTTGTATTCCGGGGACTATGGCTACACCTTC. This sequence encodes CASSLYSGDYGYTF.

The chain combines TRBV29-1 with TRBJ2-2; TRBD1 aligns across 7 bases. The germline V gene encodes CDR1 SQVTM and CDR2 ANQGSEA. The CDR3 spans 12 residues. Trimming removed 6 bases from V and 5 bases from J; junction bases left unmatched: 3. The CDR3 is CSVTGVTGELFF. CDR3 nucleotides: TGCAGCGTAACAGGGGTGACCGGGGAGCTGTTTTTT.

The table lists this clonotype with a few counts. CDR3 in DNA: TGTGCCAGCAGCAAAGTTGGAGCAGTACGAGAGACCCAGTACTTC. Residues: CASSKVGAVRETQYF. V is TRBV21-1 and J is TRBJ2-5. TRBV21-1 is assigned pseudogene status. The CDR3 consists of 15 residues.

The V call is TRBV24-1, the J call TRBJ2-5; D possibly corresponds to TRBD2 (6 bases). The J call could be wrong; TRBJ2-1 is a better fit for the DNA end. Germline CDR1 is KGHDR and CDR2 is SFDVKD. The CDR3 spans 15 residues. The chain's CDR3 is CATSARGTPYDEQFF. The DNA for the CDR3 is TGTGCCACCAGTGCGCGGGGAACGCCGTACGATGAGCAGTTCTTC.

This clonotype has a single count. The rearrangement uses TRBV20-1 and TRBJ1-1, with D uncertain. V was shortened by 5 bases and J by 3 bases, with 19 bases between the two germline ends. The CDR3 consists of 15 residues. Germline-derived CDR1 and CDR2 are DFQATT and SNEGSKA (reference sequence). The chain's CDR3 is CSALDPRTVHTEAFF. The CDR3 DNA reads as TGCAGTGCTCTTGACCCCCGTACGGTTCACACTGAAGCTTTCTTT.

This clonotype has a handful of counts. The rearrangement joins TRBV28 to TRBJ1-1; 8 bases align to TRBD1. V shed 3 bases and J 0 bases; nucleotides not matched to a gene: 6. Germline V gene data show CDR1 as MDHEN and CDR2 as SYDVKM. The CDR3 has 16 amino acids. The CDR3 sequence is CASSFWTGTLNTEAFF. CDR3 nucleotides: TGTGCCAGCAGTTTCTGGACAGGGACATTGAACACTGAAGCTTTCTTT.

The chain has TRBV4-1 and TRBJ2-1; 7 nucleotides agree with TRBD1. V shed 5 bases and J 3 bases; nucleotides not matched to a gene: 7. The CDR3 contains 15 residues. Germline V gives CDR1 MGHRA, CDR2 YSYEKL. CDR3 nucleotide sequence: TGCGCCAGCAGCTTGGGACAGACCGTCTACAATGAGCAGTTCTTC. This translates into CASSLGQTVYNEQFF.

This clonotype has more than one count but fewer than ten. V and J are TRBV12-3 or TRBV12-4 and TRBJ2-5; 9 bases line up with TRBD2. The last part of the DNA fits TRBJ2-1 better; the J call may be wrong. The CDR3 has 14 amino acids. The CDR3 DNA reads TGTGCCAGCGTAAGCGGGAGGCTCAGCAATGAGCAGTTCTTC. This translates into CASVSGRLSNEQFF.

V is TRBV7-9 and J is TRBJ2-5; D is perhaps TRBD1 (6 bases). The end of the DNA fits TRBJ2-7 better, so the J call may be wrong. The CDR3 has 15 residues. CDR1 SEHNR and CDR2 FQNEAQ come from the germline V gene (reference sequence). The DNA for the CDR3 is TGTGCCAGCAGCACAACAGGGACGGGTGCCTACGAGCAGTACTTC. This gives the protein CASSTTGTGAYEQYF.

This chain joins TRBV4-3 and TRBJ2-3; 8 bases fit TRBD2. The CDR3 contains 18 residues. Trimming removed 0 bases from V and 1 base from J; junction bases left unmatched: 9. The germline V gene encodes CDR1 LGHNA and CDR2 YSLEER. The CDR3 coding sequence is TGCGCCAGCAGCCAAGAATTGGTCTGGCGGGGGGGCACAGATACGCAGTATTTT. Translation gives CASSQELVWRGGTDTQYF.

This clonotype has just a few counts. This chain connects TRBV12-3 or TRBV12-4 to TRBJ1-1; D unresolved. V shed 4 bases and J shed 7 bases, with 10 bases lying between them. The CDR3 length is 12 residues. For the CDR3, the DNA is TGTGCCAGCAGTTCTGAGGAGGTTGAAGCTTTCTTT. Translating it yields CASSSEEVEAFF.

The table lists this clonotype with a few counts. The V and J genes are TRBV5-1 and TRBJ2-5, with TRBD1 matching over 9 bases. The germline V gene encodes CDR1 SGHRS and CDR2 YFSETQ. The CDR3 contains 16 residues. V shed 3 bases, J shed 2 bases, and the junction held 8 bases outside the gene matches. The CDR3 DNA reads as TGCGCCAGCAGCTGGGGAAGGACAGGGGTACAAGAGACCCAGTACTTC. Its translation is CASSWGRTGVQETQYF. The whole variable domain, remainder taken from reference TRBV5-1 and TRBJ2-5, is KAGVTQTPRYLIKTRGQQVTLSCSPISGHRSVSWYQQTPGQGLQFLFEYFSETQRNKGNFPGRFSGRQFSNSRSEMNVSTLELGDSALYLCASSWGRTGVQETQYFGPGTRLLVL.